This T cell receptor beta chain was identified in a study of T-cell memory formation after mild COVID-19. Sample barcodes and UMIs were carried by the TCR alpha and TCR beta cDNA libraries that 5'RACE generated with constant-segment primers. TCRdb recomputed calls from the 5' RACE reads with MiXCR, one row per CDR3 protein. In the table there are hundreds of thousands of distinct CDR3 sequences, about a fifth of which are singletons. The ends were cut back, 6 bases at V and 7 bases at J, with 16 bases in the middle. The CDR3 extends over 14 amino acids. The germline V gene has CDR1 SGHTA and CDR2 FQGNSA. Remarks on this clonotype: The antigen is undetermined.

Regarding the study as a whole: Contracting clones, day 15 to 85, had balanced CD4/CD8, and later expanders favored CD4+. Cross-reactive memory seemingly joined, as some responding clones were found in pre-infection memory. CD4+ contracting clones lay mainly in CM and EM, CD8+ ones in EMRA.

Sample: PBMCs or a T cell subset sorted from them (not recorded which). This chain uses TRBV7-2 with TRBJ2-1; tentative D call: TRBD2 (6 bases). The receptor's source is an adult woman who had mild COVID-19 (a few samples of this study predate the infection). Cell type and time point are not known. Here the CDR3 DNA reads TGTGCCAGCAGTTGGGACGGAGGGACGAATGAGCAGTTCTTC. It yields the protein CASSWDGGTNEQFF.